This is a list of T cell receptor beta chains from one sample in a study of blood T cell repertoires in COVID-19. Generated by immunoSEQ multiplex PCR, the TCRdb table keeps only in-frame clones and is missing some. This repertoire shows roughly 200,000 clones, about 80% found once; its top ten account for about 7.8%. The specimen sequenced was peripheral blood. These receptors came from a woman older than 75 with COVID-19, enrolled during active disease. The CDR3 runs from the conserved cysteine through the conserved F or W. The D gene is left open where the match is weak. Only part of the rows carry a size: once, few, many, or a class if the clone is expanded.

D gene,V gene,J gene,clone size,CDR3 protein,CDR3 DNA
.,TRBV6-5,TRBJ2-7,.,CASSYSHRSLTYEQYF,TGTGCCAGCAGTTACTCCCACAGGTCCCTAACCTACGAGCAGTACTTC
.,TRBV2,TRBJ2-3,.,CASKGYKDTQYF,TGTGCCAGCAAGGGGTACAAAGATACGCAGTATTTT
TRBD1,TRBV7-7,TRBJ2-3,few,CASSSGQGAQNTQYF,TGTGCTAGCAGCTCAGGACAGGGGGCGCAAAATACGCAGTATTTT
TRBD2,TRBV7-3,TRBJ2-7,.,CASSVSGRWSYEQYF,TGTGCCAGCAGCGTAAGCGGGAGGTGGTCCTACGAGCAGTACTTC
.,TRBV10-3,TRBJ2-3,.,CAISGGLGAGTQYF,TGTGCCATCAGTGGGGGGCTGGGGGCTGGTACGCAGTATTTT
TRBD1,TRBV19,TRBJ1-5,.,CARFRDSPVSNQPQHF,TGTGCCAGGTTCAGGGACAGCCCTGTCAGCAATCAGCCCCAGCATTTT
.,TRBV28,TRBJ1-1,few,CASRQSTEAFF,TGTGCCAGCCGACAGTCCACTGAAGCTTTCTTT
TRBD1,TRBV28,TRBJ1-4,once,CAVQGAEKLFF,TGTGCTGTGCAGGGGGCCGAAAAACTGTTTTTT
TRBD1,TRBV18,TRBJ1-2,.,CASSPGTASDGYTF,TGTGCCAGCTCACCCGGGACAGCGAGTGATGGCTACACCTTC
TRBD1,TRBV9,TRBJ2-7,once,CASSAATGVEQYF,TGTGCCAGCAGCGCGGCAACAGGGGTCGAGCAGTACTTC
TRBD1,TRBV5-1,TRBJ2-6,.,CAGTGSLGGANVLTF,TGCGCCGGGACAGGGTCCCTGGGGGGGGCCAACGTCCTGACTTTC
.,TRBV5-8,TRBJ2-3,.,CASSILTPTDTQYF,TGTGCCAGCAGCATATTGACTCCTACAGATACGCAGTATTTT
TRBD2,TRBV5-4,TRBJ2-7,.,CASSKLAGGGYYEQYF,TGTGCCAGCAGCAAACTAGCGGGAGGGGGTTACTACGAGCAGTACTTC
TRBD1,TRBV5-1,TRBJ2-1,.,CASSLLADRVDEQFF,TGCGCCAGCAGCCTCCTCGCGGACAGGGTGGATGAGCAGTTCTTC
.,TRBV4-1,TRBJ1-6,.,CASSQEASAGPTHSPLHF,TGCGCCAGCAGCCAAGAGGCTTCAGCGGGCCCCACACATTCACCCCTCCACTTT
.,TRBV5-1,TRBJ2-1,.,CASSLGAYNEQFF,TGCGCCAGCAGCCTCGGGGCCTACAATGAGCAGTTCTTC
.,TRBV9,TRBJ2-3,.,CASSRRGWGTDTQYF,TGTGCCAGCAGCCGCCGCGGATGGGGCACAGATACGCAGTATTTT
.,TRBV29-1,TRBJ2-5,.,CSVDPSLGQETQYF,TGCAGCGTTGACCCTAGCTTGGGCCAGGAGACCCAGTACTTC
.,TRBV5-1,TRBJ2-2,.,CASSPDRAGNTGELFF,TGCGCCAGCAGCCCAGACAGAGCCGGCAACACCGGGGAGCTGTTTTTT
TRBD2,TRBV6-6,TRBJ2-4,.,CASSSREGAKNIQYF,TGTGCCAGCAGCAGCAGGGAGGGGGCCAAAAACATTCAGTACTTC
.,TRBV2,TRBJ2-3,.,CASSPGGHLSSTQYF,TGTGCCAGCAGTCCTGGGGGACACTTATCTTCTACGCAGTATTTT
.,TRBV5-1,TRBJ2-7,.,CASSFISPRAGSYEQYF,TGCGCCAGCAGCTTCATTTCCCCCAGGGCTGGATCCTACGAGCAGTACTTC
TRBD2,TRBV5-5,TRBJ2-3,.,CASSLEGSGRSNTQYF,TGTGCCAGCAGCTTGGAGGGTAGCGGGAGGTCAAATACGCAGTATTTT
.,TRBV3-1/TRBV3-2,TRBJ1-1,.,CASSHGWGYGDTEAFF,TGTGCCAGCAGCCACGGTTGGGGTTACGGGGACACTGAAGCTTTCTTT
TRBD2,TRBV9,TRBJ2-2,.,CASSGAASGGTGELFF,TGTGCCAGCAGCGGAGCCGCTAGCGGGGGCACCGGGGAGCTGTTTTTT
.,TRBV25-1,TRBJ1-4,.,CASSELGGVSEKLFF,TGTGCCAGCAGTGAGCTGGGGGGGGTGAGTGAAAAACTGTTTTTT
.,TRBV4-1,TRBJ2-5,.,CASSQGDSQETQYF,TGCGCCAGCAGCCAGGGGGACTCGCAAGAGACCCAGTACTTC
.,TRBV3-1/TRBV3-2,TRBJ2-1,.,CASSLDRGSYNEQFF,TGTGCCAGCAGCCTAGATCGAGGCTCCTACAATGAGCAGTTCTTC
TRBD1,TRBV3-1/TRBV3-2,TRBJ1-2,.,CASSLSRGSGYTF,TGTGCCAGCAGCCTATCCAGGGGGAGCGGCTACACCTTC
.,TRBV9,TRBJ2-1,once,CASSVADMVNNEQFF,TGTGCCAGCAGCGTCGCGGACATGGTAAACAATGAGCAGTTCTTC
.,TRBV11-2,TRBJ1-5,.,CASSLQGVSNQPQHF,TGTGCCAGCAGCTTACAAGGGGTTAGCAATCAGCCCCAGCATTTT
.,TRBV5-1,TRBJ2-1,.,CASSRGGGTYNEQFF,TGCGCCAGCAGCCGAGGGGGAGGGACCTACAATGAGCAGTTCTTC
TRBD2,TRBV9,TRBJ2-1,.,CASSVATGGAAQFF,TGTGCCAGCAGCGTAGCTACCGGGGGGGCCGCGCAGTTCTTC
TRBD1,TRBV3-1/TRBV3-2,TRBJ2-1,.,CASSIGQGPYNEQFF,TGTGCCAGCAGCATAGGACAGGGACCGTACAATGAGCAGTTCTTC
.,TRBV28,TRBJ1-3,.,CASSLGADAGNTIYF,TGTGCCAGCAGTTTGGGGGCAGATGCTGGAAACACCATATATTTT
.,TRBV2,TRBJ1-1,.,CASRTSPVGNTEAFF,TGTGCCAGCAGAACCTCGCCGGTTGGGAACACTGAAGCTTTCTTT
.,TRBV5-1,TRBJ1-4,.,CASSEQTGRTNEKLFF,TGCGCCAGCAGCGAACAGACAGGCAGAACTAATGAAAAACTGTTTTTT
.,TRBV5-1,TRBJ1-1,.,CASSLYSGGGETEAFF,TGCGCCAGCAGCTTGTATAGCGGGGGAGGGGAAACTGAAGCTTTCTTT
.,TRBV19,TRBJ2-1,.,CASIGEWEQFF,TGTGCCAGTATCGGGGAATGGGAGCAGTTCTTC
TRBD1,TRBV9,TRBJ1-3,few,CASSVGAGGNSGNTIYF,TGTGCCAGCAGCGTAGGGGCAGGGGGCAACTCTGGAAACACCATATATTTT
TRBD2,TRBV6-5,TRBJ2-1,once,CASSYRAGAFEQFF,TGTGCCAGCAGTTACCGAGCGGGAGCTTTTGAGCAGTTCTTC
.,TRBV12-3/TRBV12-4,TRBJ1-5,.,CASSGLNQPQHF,TGTGCCAGCAGTGGGCTAAATCAGCCCCAGCATTTT
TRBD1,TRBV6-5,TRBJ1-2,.,CASSYSWDSHYGYTF,TGTGCCAGCAGTTACTCGTGGGACAGCCACTATGGCTACACCTTC
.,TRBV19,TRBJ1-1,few,CASRGDFNTEAFF,TGTGCCAGTAGAGGGGACTTTAACACTGAAGCTTTCTTT
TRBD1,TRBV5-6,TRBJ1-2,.,CASSGLTGSYGYTF,TGTGCCAGCAGCGGCCTGACAGGGAGTTATGGCTACACCTTC
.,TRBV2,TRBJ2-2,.,CASRTDGQTGELFF,TGTGCCAGCAGAACCGATGGACAGACCGGGGAGCTGTTTTTT
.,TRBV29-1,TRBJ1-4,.,CSVAWGGANEKLFF,TGCAGCGTCGCGTGGGGAGGGGCTAATGAAAAACTGTTTTTT
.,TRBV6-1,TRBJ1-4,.,CASSEGGGIGTNEKLFF,TGTGCCAGCAGTGAAGGGGGGGGTATTGGGACTAATGAAAAACTGTTTTTT
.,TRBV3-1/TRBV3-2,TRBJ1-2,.,CASSPGLIYGYTF,TGTGCCAGCAGCCCCGGACTGATCTATGGCTACACCTTC
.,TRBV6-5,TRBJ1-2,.,CASSTGWGPLGYTF,TGTGCCAGCAGCACCGGGTGGGGCCCCCTTGGCTACACCTTC
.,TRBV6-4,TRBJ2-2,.,CASSRGWNTGELFF,TGTGCCAGCAGTCGGGGATGGAACACCGGGGAGCTGTTTTTT
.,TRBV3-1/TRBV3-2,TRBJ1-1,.,CASSQEAGGAFF,TGTGCCAGCAGCCAAGAGGCGGGGGGTGCTTTCTTT
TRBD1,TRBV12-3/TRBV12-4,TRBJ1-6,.,CAVGTVKNSPLHF,TGTGCCGTAGGGACAGTAAAGAATTCACCCCTCCACTTT
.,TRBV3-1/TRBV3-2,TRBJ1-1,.,CASSHAPTPSGGAFF,TGTGCCAGCAGCCACGCCCCGACGCCATCGGGGGGAGCTTTCTTT
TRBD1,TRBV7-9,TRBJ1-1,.,CASSPGTGYADAFF,TGTGCCAGCAGCCCCGGGACAGGCTACGCTGACGCTTTCTTT
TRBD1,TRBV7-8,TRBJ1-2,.,CASSPTDRGGGYTF,TGTGCCAGCAGCCCTACGGACAGGGGAGGTGGCTACACCTTC
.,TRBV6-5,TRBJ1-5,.,CASSYGGANQPQHF,TGTGCCAGCAGTTACGGCGGGGCGAATCAGCCCCAGCATTTT
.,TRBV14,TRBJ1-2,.,CASSQDSTYGYTF,TGTGCCAGCAGCCAAGATTCGACATATGGCTACACCTTC
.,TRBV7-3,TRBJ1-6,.,CASSADGAYNSPLHF,TGTGCCAGCAGCGCCGATGGAGCCTATAATTCACCCCTCCACTTT